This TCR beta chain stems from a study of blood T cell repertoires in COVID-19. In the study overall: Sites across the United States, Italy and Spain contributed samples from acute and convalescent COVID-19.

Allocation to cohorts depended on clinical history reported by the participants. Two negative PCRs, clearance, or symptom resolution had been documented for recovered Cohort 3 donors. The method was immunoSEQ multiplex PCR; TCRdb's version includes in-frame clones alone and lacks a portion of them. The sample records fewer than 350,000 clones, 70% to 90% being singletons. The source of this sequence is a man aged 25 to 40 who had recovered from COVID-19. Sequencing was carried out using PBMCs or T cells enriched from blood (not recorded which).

CDR3 nucleotide sequence: TGTGCCAGTAGTATAGACGTACGGAGGGTGAACACTGAAGCTTTCTTT. Its protein is CASSIDVRRVNTEAFF. V is TRBV19 and J is TRBJ1-1; D gene ambiguous. Trimming shortened V by 0 bases and J by 0 bases, and 11 bases separated the two germline ends. This CDR3 spans 16 amino acids. The germline CDR1 and CDR2 sequences are LNHDA and SQIVND (reference sequence).